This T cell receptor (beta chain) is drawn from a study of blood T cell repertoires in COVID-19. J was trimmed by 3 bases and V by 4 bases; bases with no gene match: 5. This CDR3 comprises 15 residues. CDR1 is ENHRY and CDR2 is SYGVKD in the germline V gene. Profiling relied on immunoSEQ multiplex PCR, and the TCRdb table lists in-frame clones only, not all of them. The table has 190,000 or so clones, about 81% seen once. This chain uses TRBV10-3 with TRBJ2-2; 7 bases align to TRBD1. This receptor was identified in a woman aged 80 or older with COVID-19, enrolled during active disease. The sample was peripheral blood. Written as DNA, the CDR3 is TGTGCCATCAGTGCAATTACAGGGGACACCGGGGAGCTGTTTTTT. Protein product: CAISAITGDTGELFF.